Included here is one T cell receptor beta chain sequence, with context. Sequencing was performed with immunoSEQ multiplex PCR; in TCRdb, only in-frame clones are kept and a portion is missing. This table holds tens of thousands of clones, over 85% found once. These data belong to a study of cytomegalovirus exposure and HLA in healthy donors. The V gene lost 9 bases and the J gene lost 0 bases, with 11 bases spanning the gap. Germline V gene data show CDR1 as SGHDN and CDR2 as FVKESK. The CDR3 covers 13 residues. The sequenced material came from PBMCs. V and J are TRBV14 and TRBJ1-1; TRBD1 might be the D (6 bases). This sequence originates from a young woman in good health and CMV-seropositive. CDR3 loop: CASQQGMNTEAFF. The CDR3 DNA reads TGTGCCAGTCAACAGGGAATGAACACTGAAGCTTTCTTT.